This T cell receptor beta chain emerged from a study of blood T cell repertoires in COVID-19. Study details: Spain, Italy and the United States supplied samples that represented acute and convalescent COVID-19. In each case, the material was cDNA or gDNA derived from T cells, B-cell-depleted T cells, or PBMCs.

Trimming pared 3 bases from V and 0 bases from J, leaving 9 bases between. Germline V gene lookup returns CDR1 SNHLY and CDR2 FYNNEI. The CDR3 sequence is 15 residues long. Seattle's cohort entered during active infection and was followed longitudinally. In the original workflow: Amplified reference gene primers provided the basis for estimating nucleated cell counts. Profiled with immunoSEQ multiplex PCR; TCRdb holds only in-frame clones, not every one. Clone size and the V and J calls come from that table; the DNA yielded D and trimming. The sample shows 130,000 to 150,000 clones, around 91% of them seen only once.

The sequence came from a man aged 18 to 29 with COVID-19, enrolled during active disease. Specimen: peripheral blood. V and J are TRBV2 and TRBJ2-1, with a tentative D call TRBD2 (6 bases). CDR3 bases: TGTGCCAGCAGTGATTGGGAGGTCTCCTACAATGAGCAGTTCTTC. Protein sequence: CASSDWEVSYNEQFF.